This T cell receptor beta chain was sequenced during a study of long-term antiretroviral therapy in people with HIV. The overall study: The 2015 immediate-ART recommendation came about a decade after the earliest samples.

This CDR3 is built from 16 residues. Trimming took 2 bases from V and 2 from J; bases not matched to a gene: 0. Germline V lookup: CDR1 WNHNN, CDR2 SYGVQD (reference sequence). Survey-level resolution applied to immunoSEQ assay v3.0. Here immunoSEQ multiplex PCR was the method, and the copy in TCRdb shows in-frame clones only, minus some. This table holds 30,000 to 45,000 clones, 80% found once. The sequence was obtained from a man between 25 and 39 years old with HIV. The specimen was unsorted PBMCs, collected 3.4 years after starting antiretroviral therapy. V is TRBV10-1 and J is TRBJ2-5; TRBD2 matches at 15 bases. CDR3 amino acids: CASSEGLAGGQETQYF. The DNA of the CDR3 is TGCGCCAGCAGTGAGGGACTAGCGGGAGGGCAAGAGACCCAGTACTTC.